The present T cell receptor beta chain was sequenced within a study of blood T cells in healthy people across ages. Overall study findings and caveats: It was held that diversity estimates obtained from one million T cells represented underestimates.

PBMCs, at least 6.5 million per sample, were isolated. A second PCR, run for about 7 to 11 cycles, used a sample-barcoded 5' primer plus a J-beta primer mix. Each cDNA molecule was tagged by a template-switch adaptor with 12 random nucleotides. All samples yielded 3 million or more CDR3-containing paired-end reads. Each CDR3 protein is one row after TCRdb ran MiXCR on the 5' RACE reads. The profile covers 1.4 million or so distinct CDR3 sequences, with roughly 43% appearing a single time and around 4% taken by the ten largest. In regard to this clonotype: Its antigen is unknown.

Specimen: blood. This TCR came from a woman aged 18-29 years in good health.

The CDR3 loop is CASSKAPGPYNEQFF. In DNA form, the CDR3 reads TGTGCCAGCAGCAAAGCCCCGGGGCCCTACAATGAGCAGTTCTTC. The chain recombines TRBV21-1 with TRBJ2-1; the table assigns TRBD1, which was not confirmed against the DNA. TRBV21-1 is an annotated pseudogene. The CDR3 is 15 residues long.